The source of this TCR beta chain is a study of blood T cell dynamics during melanoma immunotherapy. Time point here: week 3, after first cycle of checkpoint inhibitor. Apart from two fast progressors, RECIST 1.1 response was judged 12 weeks post-infusion. Germline values: CDR1 WNHNN, CDR2 SYGVQD (reference sequence). Losses at the gene ends were 2 bases for V and 0 bases for J; bases not matched to a gene: 6. The CDR3 runs to 17 residues. Here immunoSEQ multiplex PCR was the method, and the copy in TCRdb shows in-frame clones only, minus some. The sample holds approximately 6,300 clones; roughly 87% are singletons and the top ten take 4% to 6%.

The chain carries TRBV10-1 and TRBJ2-1, with 8 positions matching TRBD1. The specimen comprised blood, sampled from a patient treated with checkpoint blockade. The sequence was collected from a human donor with melanoma. The CDR3 here is CASSEGRQGRSYNEQFF. CDR3 sequence (DNA): TGCGCCAGCAGTGAGGGTCGACAGGGGCGCTCCTACAATGAGCAGTTCTTC.